This T cell receptor (beta chain) was observed in a study of tumor-infiltrating lymphocytes in localized non-small cell lung cancer. Trimming cost V 5 bases and J 2 bases, with 12 bases left between them. Germline CDR1 MDHEN, CDR2 SYDVKM. This CDR3 is built from 14 residues. TCRdb's table, derived via immunoSEQ multiplex PCR, lists solely in-frame clones and lacks some. Of roughly 13,000 clones listed, 82% are singletons. In the case of this clone: Its target is not known.

Whole-study results and caveats: Different pieces of the same tissue went to different assays, confounding technical variation with intratumor heterogeneity. No link was found between tumor T-cell fraction and recurrence-free survival. Compared with uninvolved lung, tumors showed higher T cell infiltration by TCRbeta sequencing.

This chain links TRBV28 with TRBJ1-2; possible D gene TRBD1, 5 bases. This clonotype originated in a human donor with non-small cell lung cancer. Sequencing input: lung tumor tissue. This CDR3 is CASSPPGGNYGYTF. The DNA for the CDR3 is TGTGCCAGCAGTCCCCCGGGGGGGAACTATGGCTACACCTTC.